The next 19 T cell receptor beta chains were all read from a single sample in a study of T cells in Graves' hyperthyroidism and ophthalmopathy. Researchers took RNA transcripts and amplified the TCR beta CDR3 regions from them. The HTBI primer set served for first-round RT-PCR of the TCR CDR3. MiXCR, applied by TCRdb to the multiplex PCR reads, yields one record per CDR3 protein. The data hold 210,000 or so distinct CDR3 sequences, with roughly 17% observed a single time. The sequencing input was blood. The receptors derive from a man aged 50 or older with Graves' hyperthyroidism.

In its sample, this clonotype was seen many times. The rearrangement links TRBV3-1 to TRBJ2-7; D not certain. Germline V gene data show CDR1 as LGHDT and CDR2 as YNNKEL (reference sequence). V was pared by 0 bases and J by 4 bases, with 7 bases between. The CDR3 runs 13 residues. For the CDR3, the DNA is TGTGCCAGCAGCCAAGATCTTGCATACGAGCAGTACTTC. It specifies CASSQDLAYEQYF.

The sample holds many counts of this clonotype. This chain links TRBV28 with TRBJ2-7; D perhaps matches TRBD1 (5 bases). The CDR3 is 12 residues long. The V and J ends lost 6 bases and 6 bases respectively, with 12 bases between them. In germline, CDR1 is MDHEN, CDR2 SYDVKM. This CDR3 reads CASSSRVGEQYF. DNA for the CDR3: TGTGCCAGCAGCTCCAGGGTGGGCGAGCAGTACTTC. Using reference TRBV28 and TRBJ2-7 for the parts outside the CDR3, the full variable domain is DVKVTQSSRYLVKRTGEKVFLECVQDMDHENMFWYRQDPGLGLRLIYFSYDVKMKEKGDIPEGYSVSREKKERFSLILESASTNQTSMYLCASSSRVGEQYFGPGTRLTVT.

This clonotype has a handful of counts. The chain recombines TRBV28 with TRBJ2-3, with D perhaps being TRBD1 or TRBD2 (7 bases each). The ends were cut back, 0 bases at V and 4 bases at J, with 11 bases in the middle. The germline V gene encodes CDR1 MDHEN and CDR2 SYDVKM. CDR3 length: 15 amino acids. The CDR3 region has the DNA TGTGCCAGCAGTTTATGGACAGGGAGGGCAGATACGCAGTATTTT. Protein product: CASSLWTGRADTQYF.

This clonotype has more than one count but fewer than ten. This chain links TRBV9 with TRBJ2-7; possibly TRBD1 for D (5 bases). Per the germline V gene, CDR1 is SGDLS and CDR2 is YYNGEE. With 0 bases removed from V and 7 bases from J, the gap between germline ends came to 17 bases. The CDR3 loop spans 15 amino acids. CDR3 sequence: CASSVAPGTPGEQYF. The CDR3 bases are TGTGCCAGCAGCGTAGCCCCGGGCACCCCAGGGGAGCAGTACTTC.

A remark on this clonotype: One junction end disagrees with the germline gene, perhaps due to a read error. This chain links TRBV7-2 with TRBJ2-7; 7 bases align to TRBD1. The germline CDR1 and CDR2 sequences are SGHTA and FQGNSA. The CDR3 extends over 15 amino acids. This CDR3 is CASSVAPGTAYEQYF. The CDR3 nucleotides are TGTGCCAGCAGCGTAGCCCCCGGGACAGCCTACGAGCAGTACTTC.

On this clonotype: A much larger clone sits a single nucleotide away, making a read error possible. This sequence joins TRBV11-1 and TRBJ2-1; 12 bases are shared with TRBD2. The CDR3 loop spans 15 amino acids. CDR1 and CDR2 (germline): SGHAT, FQDESV (reference sequence). The CDR3 region is CGSSALAGGVYEQFF. CDR3 in DNA: TGTGGCAGCAGCGCACTAGCGGGAGGAGTCTATGAGCAGTTCTTC.

There are many counts of this clonotype. The chain carries TRBV7-9 and TRBJ1-1; TRBD1 matches at 7 bases. The V segment lost 4 bases and the J segment 1 base; nucleotides outside the gene matches: 9. The CDR3 totals 16 residues. From germline, CDR1 is SEHNR and CDR2 FQNEAQ (reference sequence). The CDR3 DNA sequence: TGTGCCAGCAGCTCGAGACAGGGCTTGAGGAACACTGAAGCTTTCTTT. As protein: CASSSRQGLRNTEAFF.

The chain joins TRBV7-8 to TRBJ1-1; 7 bases map to TRBD1. This CDR3 contains 14 residues. J lost 0 bases, V lost 6 bases, and 4 bases had no gene match. Germline assignment: CDR1 SGHVS and CDR2 FQNEAQ. CDR3 amino acids: CASRGGQLNTEAFF. The CDR3 nucleotides are TGTGCCAGCAGAGGGGGACAGTTGAACACTGAAGCTTTCTTT.

V and J are TRBV5-6 and TRBJ2-5; the D gene is possibly TRBD2 (6 bases). V lost 7 bases to trimming and J lost 13 bases, with 26 bases between them. The germline gives CDR1 SGHDT, CDR2 YYEEEE. This CDR3 contains 14 residues. CDR3 DNA: TGTGCCAGCGGCCTAACTTCGGGGGTGATAGGAAGGTACTTC. Translated: CASGLTSGVIGRYF.

This clonotype came up many times. The chain has TRBV2 and TRBJ1-1; D remains unclear. Germline CDR1 reads SNHLY; CDR2 reads FYNNEI. Trimming stripped 7 bases from V and 0 bases from J, with 12 bases between. This CDR3 has 14 residues. The CDR3 protein is CASNLVSMNTEAFF. The CDR3 coding sequence is TGTGCCAGCAATCTTGTCTCCATGAACACTGAAGCTTTCTTT.

At least ten counts were recorded for this clonotype. The J gene is TRBJ2-7, the V gene TRBV10-2; TRBD2 aligns across 8 bases. Germline V gene data show CDR1 as WSHSY and CDR2 as SAAADI. This CDR3 contains 17 residues. The junction had 7 bases not matched to a gene; V was cut back by 0 bases and J by 0 bases. As DNA, the CDR3 is TGCGCCAGCAGTGAGTCGAGGCTAGCGGGTGTCTCCTACGAGCAGTACTTC. This gives the protein CASSESRLAGVSYEQYF.

This clonotype has more than one count but fewer than ten. The V call is TRBV5-1, the J call TRBJ1-1; 7 bases align to TRBD1. Trimming took 3 bases from V and 1 from J; bases not matched to a gene: 3. The CDR3 sequence is 14 residues long. CDR1 and CDR2 (germline): SGHRS, YFSETQ. In DNA, the CDR3 is TGCGCCAGCAGCTCCGAGGGGGCGAACACTGAAGCTTTCTTT. This encodes CASSSEGANTEAFF.

This clonotype was seen at least ten times. The chain combines TRBV6-2 or TRBV6-3 with TRBJ2-1; D gene ambiguous. The CDR3 has 14 amino acids. V dropped 6 bases and J dropped 1 base, with 10 bases sitting between them. The germline CDR1 and CDR2 sequences are MNHEY and SVGEGT. CDR3 nucleotide sequence: TGTGCCAGCAGGGGCGTTAATTCCTACAATGAGCAGTTCTTC. This translates into CASRGVNSYNEQFF.

This clonotype has ten or more counts. The rearrangement joins TRBV11-2 to TRBJ2-7; TRBD2 matches at 9 bases. This CDR3 comprises 16 residues. CDR1 and CDR2 (germline): SGHAT, FQNNGV. Losses at the gene ends were 4 bases for V and 1 base for J; bases not matched to a gene: 8. Here the CDR3 reads CASSSIRLAGSYEQYF. The CDR3, as DNA: TGTGCCAGCAGCTCGATAAGGCTAGCGGGATCCTACGAGCAGTACTTC.

The chain joins TRBV5-4 to TRBJ2-2, with D unclear. The CDR3 has 16 residues. V lost 0 bases and J lost 2, with 11 bases in between. The germline gives CDR1 SGHNT, CDR2 YYREEE (reference sequence). CDR3 region: CASSLDGPFNTGELFF. CDR3 in DNA: TGTGCCAGCAGCTTGGATGGACCGTTCAACACCGGGGAGCTGTTTTTT.

The genes are TRBV27 and TRBJ1-3; TRBD1 matches at 10 bases. The germline CDR1 and CDR2 sequences are MNHEY and SMNVEV (reference sequence). Trimming took 2 bases from V and 4 from J; bases not matched to a gene: 11. This CDR3 contains 18 residues. Here the CDR3 DNA reads TGTGCCAGCAGTTTAACCCGCCCGGGACAGGGGACGGGAAACACCATATATTTT. Its translation is CASSLTRPGQGTGNTIYF.

The chain couples TRBV19 to TRBJ1-6; the match to TRBD1 covers 8 bases. Germline V lookup: CDR1 LNHDA, CDR2 SQIVND (reference sequence). The J segment lost 9 bases and the V segment lost 4 bases, leaving 5 bases of the junction unmatched. The CDR3 is 14 residues long. Here the CDR3 DNA reads TGTGCCAGTAGTACGGGACAGGTGACTTCACCCCTCCACTTT. It yields the protein CASSTGQVTSPLHF.

This clonotype came up many times. The gene calls are TRBV15 and TRBJ2-1; TRBD2 is a possible D gene (7 bases). V was shortened by 1 base and J by 4 bases, with 17 bases between the two germline ends. CDR1 and CDR2 (germline): LNHNV, YYDKDF (reference sequence). The CDR3 runs 17 residues. DNA for the CDR3: TGTGCCACCAGCAGAGGTCTGGCGGGGGCCTTTTACAATGAGCAGTTCTTC. It translates to CATSRGLAGAFYNEQFF.

Many counts were recorded for this clonotype. The chain couples TRBV28 to TRBJ2-7; D is unclear. Germline loops: CDR1 MDHEN, CDR2 SYDVKM. Trimming took 5 bases from V and 5 from J, leaving 10 bases between them. This CDR3 region has 12 residues. DNA of the CDR3: TGTGCCAGCAGTAAACCTCTTAACGAGCAGTACTTC. This gives the protein CASSKPLNEQYF. The full variable domain, its missing parts supplied by reference TRBV28 and TRBJ2-7, is DVKVTQSSRYLVKRTGEKVFLECVQDMDHENMFWYRQDPGLGLRLIYFSYDVKMKEKGDIPEGYSVSREKKERFSLILESASTNQTSMYLCASSKPLNEQYFGPGTRLTVT.